This T cell receptor beta chain stems from a study of a mutant IDH1 vaccine in newly diagnosed glioma (dated by TCRdb to the early 2020s). Context from the whole study: Eight vaccinations were administered to patients in weeks 1, 3, 5, 7, 11, 15, 19 and 23, corresponding to visits V03 through V10. Vaccination began 4-6 weeks after radiotherapy alone, or alongside temozolomide cycles in the chemotherapy-containing groups. Of the roughly 30 treated patients, 62.5% were male and about 40% were female, and the mean age was approximately 39 years. Before enrollment, patients had received standard therapy of radiotherapy alone, temozolomide alone, or radiochemotherapy with temozolomide; most received the combination. Peripheral blood was drawn at six visits: V03 (baseline), V05, V07, V10, V12 and V13. Longitudinal TCRB deep sequencing was performed for 20 to 25 treated patients wherever samples were available for exploratory analyses.

What the time point label conveys for this sample: week 5, during vaccination. Every vaccine dose consisted of 300 ug of a 20-mer mutant IDH1 peptide in Montanide, administered subcutaneously together with topical imiquimod. Donors had newly diagnosed WHO grade 3 or 4 IDH1-mutant astrocytomas with loss of nuclear ATRX. The samples were drawn from NOA16, a multicentre, single-arm, open-label phase I trial in Germany that tested a mutant IDH1 peptide vaccine in humans for the first time. The DNeasy Blood and Tissue Kit was used to extract genomic DNA from EDTA blood for TCRB sequencing. Worth noting for this clone: Its antigen remains undetermined. No much larger clone exists at a distance of one base, and base qualities are not known.

For CDR1 and CDR2, the germline V gene (reference sequence) lists SGHNT and YYREEE. Counted from cysteine to phenylalanine, this CDR3 has 16 amino acids. Of the read, only the CDR3 DNA is kept; its 48 bases are in frame from base 1. For this chain, trimming is 4 bases at the V end and 1 base at the J end, and the number of junction bases without a gene match is 6. The method behind the library was the immunoSEQ multiplex PCR assay. Rearranged TCR beta chain sequences were amplified using the hsTCRB Kit according to the manufacturer's protocol. TCRB libraries were sequenced on an Illumina MiSeq. Concerning the study's data processing: Demultiplexing, trimming and gene mapping were performed with the kit vendor's proprietary platform. The table was pulled from immuneACCESS by TCRdb, which kept in-frame rearrangements only. Such tables lose some clones; where checked, under half of the loss comes from unresolved V genes, and the rest has no known cause. V, J and clone size are those of that table, while D and trimming were read from the DNA. The sample table shows over 55,000 clones, and approximately 90% are seen once. In total, the top ten clones hold about 4.2% of the sample.

Paper-wide results and their limitations: Pseudoprogression seemed to be unrelated to changes in the top peripheral T cell clonotypes found by TCRB sequencing. PBMC samples for TCRB deep sequencing were selected based on availability. According to the authors, sample limitations meant that analyses of patient blood samples could not be reproduced. Immune responses induced by the vaccine were seen in approximately 93% of patients across multiple MHC alleles.

This TCR came from a woman between 40 and 50 years old with glioma. Recombination linked TRBV5-4 to TRBJ2-5; 11 junctional bases match TRBD2. The sequences come from PBMCs, collected from a glioma patient whose treatment included an IDH1 peptide vaccine. The DNA reads TGTGCCAGCAGCAGCCTAGCGGGAGGACCCCAAGAGACCCAGTACTTC. Translated, this gives CASSSLAGGPQETQYF.